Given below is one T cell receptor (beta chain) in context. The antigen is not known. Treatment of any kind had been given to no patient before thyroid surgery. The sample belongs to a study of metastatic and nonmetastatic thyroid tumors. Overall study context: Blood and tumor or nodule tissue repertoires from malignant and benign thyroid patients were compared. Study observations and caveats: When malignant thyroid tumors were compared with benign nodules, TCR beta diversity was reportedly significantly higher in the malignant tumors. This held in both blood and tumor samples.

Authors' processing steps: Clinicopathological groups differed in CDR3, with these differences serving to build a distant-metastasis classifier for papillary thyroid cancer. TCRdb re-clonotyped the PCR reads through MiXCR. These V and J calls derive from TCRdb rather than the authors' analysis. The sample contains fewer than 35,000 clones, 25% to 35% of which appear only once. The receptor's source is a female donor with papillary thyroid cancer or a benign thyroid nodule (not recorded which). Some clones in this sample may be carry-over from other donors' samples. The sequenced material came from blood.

The DNA for the CDR3 is TGTGCCAGCAGTTACTACCCCGGACTAAGCTCCTACGAGCAGTACTTC. This sequence encodes CASSYYPGLSSYEQYF. The chain joins TRBV6-2 or TRBV6-3 to TRBJ2-7, with D perhaps TRBD2 (6 bases). The CDR3 spans 16 residues. Germline loops: CDR1 MNHEY, CDR2 SVGEGT. With 1 base removed from V and 0 bases from J, the gap between germline ends came to 13 bases.